The entry below gives a single T cell receptor beta chain sequence along with its context. This receptor's antigen is unknown. Base qualities are not at hand, and no much larger clone is one base apart. The cysteine opens and the phenylalanine closes a CDR3 of 15 amino acids. Here the CDR3 DNA is all that survives: 45 bases in frame from base 1. Taken from the germline V gene, the CDR1 and CDR2 loops are MGHRA and YSYEKL. The junction shows trimming of 9 bases on V and 3 bases on J, and the gene matches do not reach 11 bases of it. The sample belongs to a study of blood T cells in healthy people across ages (dated by TCRdb to the mid-2010s). About the study as a whole: Template switching captured roughly one uniquely barcoded TCR beta cDNA molecule per two T cells in model experiments. The donors were divided into four age groups: young (average about 16 years), middle-aged (approximately 41), aged (approximately 62) and long-lived (roughly 82). The study analyzed two additional independent replicas of 1 million unique cDNA reads from the same blood draw for two donors, one aged 18 to 29 and one aged 80 or older. To track age-related changes in TCR beta repertoire diversity, the study relied on deep sequencing normalized with unique cDNA molecular identifiers. To avoid experimental bias, donors of different ages were distributed randomly across sequencing lanes. The research as a whole found: Since profiling was done on bulk unsorted PBMCs, naive and antigen-experienced compartments could not be conclusively compared. As age increased, observed TCR beta diversity per million T cells dropped in a roughly linear way, and a significant reduction was already evident by age roughly 40. Donor CMV infection status was unknown, potentially confounding age-related changes in expanded clonotypes. Estimates of total diversity from one million sequenced T cells were regarded as lower bounds and underestimates. A strong correlation was found between observed TCR beta diversity and the percentage of naive T cells measured by flow cytometry. Compared with the aged group, the long-lived group had more naive CD4+ T cells, fewer expanded clones and increased TCR diversity, a pattern suggesting age selection.

Library prep was done by 5' RACE. Sequencing instrument: Illumina HiSeq 2500. A second PCR of roughly 6 to 11 cycles was performed with a sample-barcoded 5' primer and a J-beta primer mix. A unique molecular identifier was introduced onto each TCR beta cDNA molecule by a template-switch 5' adaptor carrying 12 random nucleotides. At least 2.5 million CDR3-containing paired-end reads were obtained from each sample. The Mint cDNA synthesis kit, primed by a TRBC-specific oligonucleotide, was used to synthesize first-strand cDNA from all RNA. All cDNA was treated with uracil-DNA glycosylase and then went through a first 18-cycle PCR with the universal primers M1SS and BC2_uni_R. Under the source paper's analysis protocol: Normalization of each sample was performed by random selection of 1 million high-quality reads, each carrying a distinct molecular identifier. Instead of being binned into consensus sequences, reads that shared molecular identifiers were thrown out. MiTCR, run with a Q25 quality threshold and the strictest error-elimination algorithm, handled CDR3 identification, clonotype clustering and error correction. Lower-bound total TCR beta diversity was estimated with a nonparametric unseen species model using Euler transformation. Through fastp at Q25 and MiXCR, TCRdb rebuilt clones from the public reads, retaining in-frame beta chains. Here each entry gathers all rows of one CDR3 protein and keeps the most common genes and DNA. Clone size and V and J calls follow TCRdb, not the original study. The sample yields nearly 1 million distinct CDR3 sequences; 51% were counted once. The ten largest clones capture around a fifth of the sample.

The approximately 39 donors, aged roughly 6 to 90 years, were systemically healthy Caucasian individuals from Russia. Each donor gave 8 to 10 milliliters of peripheral blood, drawn into EDTA-treated Vacutainer tubes. Ficoll-Paque density-gradient centrifugation was used to isolate PBMCs, with at least 6 million per sample. Trizol reagent was used to extract total RNA from PBMCs, with at least 5.5 micrograms per sample. The percentages of naive CD45RAhigh/CD27high T cells were determined by flow cytometry on a PBMC aliquot from every donor. This TCR came from a woman in her sixties or seventies in good health. The V and J genes are TRBV4-1 and TRBJ2-1, with 7 middle bases fitting TRBD2. Specimen: blood. In nucleotide form, the sequence is TGCGCCAGTGGCAGGTACACTAGCGACTACAATGAGCAGTTCTTC. Translated, this gives CASGRYTSDYNEQFF.